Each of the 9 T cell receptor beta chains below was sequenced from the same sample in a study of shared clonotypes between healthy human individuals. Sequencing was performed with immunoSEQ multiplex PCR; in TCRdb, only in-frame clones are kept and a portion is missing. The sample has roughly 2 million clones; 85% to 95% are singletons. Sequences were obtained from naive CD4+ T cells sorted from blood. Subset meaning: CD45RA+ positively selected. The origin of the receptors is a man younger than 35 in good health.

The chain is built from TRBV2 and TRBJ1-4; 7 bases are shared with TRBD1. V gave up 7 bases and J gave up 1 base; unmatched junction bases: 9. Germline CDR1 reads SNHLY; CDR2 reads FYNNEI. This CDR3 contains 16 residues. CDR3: CASKVRTGGTNEKLFF. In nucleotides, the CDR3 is TGTGCCAGCAAGGTCCGGACAGGAGGAACTAATGAAAAACTGTTTTTT.

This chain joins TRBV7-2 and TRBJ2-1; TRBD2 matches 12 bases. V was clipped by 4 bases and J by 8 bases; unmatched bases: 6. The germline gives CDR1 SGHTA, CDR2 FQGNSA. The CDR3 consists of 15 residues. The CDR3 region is CASSSTSGRFDEQFF. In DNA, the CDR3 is TGTGCCAGCAGCTCAACTAGCGGGAGGTTCGATGAGCAGTTCTTC.

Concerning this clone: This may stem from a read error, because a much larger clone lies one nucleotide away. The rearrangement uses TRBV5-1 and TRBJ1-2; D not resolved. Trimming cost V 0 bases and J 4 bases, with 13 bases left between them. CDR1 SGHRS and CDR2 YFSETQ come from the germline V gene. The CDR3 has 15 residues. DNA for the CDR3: TGCGCCAGCAGCTTGGTGGGGATGGGAACCTATGGCTACACCTTC. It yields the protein CASSLVGMGTYGYTF. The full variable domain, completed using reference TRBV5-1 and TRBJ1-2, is KAGVTQTPRYLIKTRGQQVTLSCSPISGHRSVSWYQQTPGQGLQFLFEYFSETQRNKGNFPGRFSGRQFSNSRSEMNVSTLELGDSALYLCASSLVGMGTYGYTFGSGTRLTVV.

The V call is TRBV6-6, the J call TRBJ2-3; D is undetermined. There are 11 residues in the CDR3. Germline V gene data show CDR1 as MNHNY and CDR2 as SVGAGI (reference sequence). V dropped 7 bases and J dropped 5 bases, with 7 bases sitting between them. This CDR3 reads CASTELDTQYF. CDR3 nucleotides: TGTGCCAGCACCGAACTAGATACGCAGTATTTT.

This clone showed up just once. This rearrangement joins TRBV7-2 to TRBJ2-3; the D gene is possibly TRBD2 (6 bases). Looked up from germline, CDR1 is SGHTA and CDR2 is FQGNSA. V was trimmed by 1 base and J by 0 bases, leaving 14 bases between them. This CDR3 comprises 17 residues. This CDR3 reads CASSLVVSGTSTDTQYF. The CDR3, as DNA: TGTGCCAGCAGCTTAGTGGTTAGCGGAACTAGCACAGATACGCAGTATTTT.

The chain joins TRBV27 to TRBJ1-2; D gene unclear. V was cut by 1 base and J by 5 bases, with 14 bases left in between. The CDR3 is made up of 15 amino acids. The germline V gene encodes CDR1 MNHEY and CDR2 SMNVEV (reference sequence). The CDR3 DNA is TGTGCCAGCAGTTTATTGTTCGGGCCGGATTATGGCTACACCTTC. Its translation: CASSLLFGPDYGYTF.

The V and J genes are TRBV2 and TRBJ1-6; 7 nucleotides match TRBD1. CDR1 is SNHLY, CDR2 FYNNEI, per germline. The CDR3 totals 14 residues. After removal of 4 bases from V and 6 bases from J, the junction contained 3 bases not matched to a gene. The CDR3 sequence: CASSVPGGNSPLHF. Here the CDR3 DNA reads TGTGCCAGCAGTGTGCCAGGGGGTAATTCACCCCTCCACTTT.

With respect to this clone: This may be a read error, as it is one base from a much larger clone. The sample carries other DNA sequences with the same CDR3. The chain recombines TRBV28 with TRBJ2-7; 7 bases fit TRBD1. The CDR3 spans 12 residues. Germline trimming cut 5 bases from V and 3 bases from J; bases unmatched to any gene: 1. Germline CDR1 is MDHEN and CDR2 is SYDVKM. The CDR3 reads CASSRDSYEQYF. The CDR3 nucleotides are TGTGCCAGCAGTAGGGACAGCTACGAGCAGTACTTC.

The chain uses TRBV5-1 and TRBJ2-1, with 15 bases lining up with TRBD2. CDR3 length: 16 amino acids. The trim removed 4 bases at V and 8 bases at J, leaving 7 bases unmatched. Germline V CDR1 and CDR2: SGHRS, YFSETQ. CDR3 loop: CASSVTGLAGGDEQFF. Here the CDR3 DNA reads TGCGCCAGCAGCGTCACCGGACTAGCGGGAGGGGATGAGCAGTTCTTC.